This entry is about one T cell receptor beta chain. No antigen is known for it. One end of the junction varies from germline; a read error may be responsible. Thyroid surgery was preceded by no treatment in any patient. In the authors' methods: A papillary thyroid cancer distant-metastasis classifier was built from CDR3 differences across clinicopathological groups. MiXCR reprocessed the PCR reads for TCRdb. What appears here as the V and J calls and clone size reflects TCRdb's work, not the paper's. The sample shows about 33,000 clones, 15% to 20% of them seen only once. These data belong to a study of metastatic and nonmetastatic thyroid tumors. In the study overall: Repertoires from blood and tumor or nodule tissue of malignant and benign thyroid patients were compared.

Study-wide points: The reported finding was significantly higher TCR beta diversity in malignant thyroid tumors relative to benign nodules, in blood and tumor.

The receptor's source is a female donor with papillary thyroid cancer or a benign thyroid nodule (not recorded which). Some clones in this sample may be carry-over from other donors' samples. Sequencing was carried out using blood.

CDR3 DNA sequence: TGTGCCAGCAGCTTAGCTGTACAGGGGTCCTATTGCTACACCTTC. It yields the protein CASSLAVQGSYCYTF. This chain connects TRBV7-2 to TRBJ1-2, with TRBD1 matching over 7 bases. Germline assignment: CDR1 SGHTA and CDR2 FQGNSA. This CDR3 comprises 15 residues.